This T cell receptor beta chain originates from a study of identical twins. cDNA molecules carried unique molecular identifiers, and template switching added a universal primer site. One entry per CDR3 protein results from TCRdb running MiXCR on the 5' RACE reads. Counted here are 200,000 to 250,000 distinct CDR3 sequences, 7.5% occurring once; the ten biggest clones make up around 5.4%. The CDR3 has 14 residues. Per germline, CDR1 MGHRA and CDR2 YSYEKL. V dropped 2 bases and J dropped 9; count of bases not matched to a gene: 3. This clonotype showed up just a few times. A further study also used this sample, focusing on yellow fever vaccine responses in identical twins.

J is TRBJ1-6 and V is TRBV4-1; TRBD1 aligns across 8 bases. Specimen: CD8+ T cells sorted from blood. The source of this sequence is a woman aged 18 to 35 in good health. CDR3 region: CASSQPDRGSPLHF. CDR3 DNA sequence: TGCGCCAGCAGCCAACCCGACAGGGGTTCACCCCTCCACTTT.